The next 20 T cell receptor beta chains were all read from a single sample in a study of shared clonotypes between healthy human individuals. Using immunoSEQ multiplex PCR, the repertoire was profiled, and TCRdb retains in-frame clones only, with some absent. Of about 2.4 million clones in the sample, more than 85% were seen once. Sequencing was carried out using naive CD4+ T cells from PBMCs. The subset is: CD45RA+ positively selected. These receptors were taken from a man aged 18 to 35 in good health. Some clones in this sample may be carry-over from other donors' samples.

This clone was observed once. The chain has TRBV2 and TRBJ1-1; maybe TRBD1 (6 bases). Germline CDR1 and CDR2: SNHLY and FYNNEI. V lost 7 bases and J lost 5, with 17 bases in between. This CDR3 has 14 residues. CDR3 sequence (DNA): TGTGCCAGCACCGCTCAGGGGATCGAGACTGAAGCTTTCTTT. This sequence encodes CASTAQGIETEAFF.

The chain carries TRBV5-1 and TRBJ2-3; no clear D. Germline CDR1 is SGHRS and CDR2 is YFSETQ. The CDR3 loop spans 15 amino acids. V was clipped by 2 bases and J by 3 bases, with 13 bases between them. CDR3 protein: CASSFSRSVTDTQYF. In DNA, the CDR3 is TGCGCCAGCAGCTTCAGCAGGTCGGTGACAGATACGCAGTATTTT.

CDR3 in amino acids: CASSFRDRGTYEQYF. CDR3 in DNA: TGTGCCAGCAGCTTCCGGGACAGGGGTACCTACGAGCAGTACTTC. The chain recombines TRBV6-6 with TRBJ2-7; 10 nucleotides line up with TRBD1. CDR3 size: 15 residues. The germline V gene has CDR1 MNHNY and CDR2 SVGAGI (reference sequence). Germline trimming cut 6 bases from V and 2 bases from J; bases unmatched to any gene: 7.

The V gene is TRBV11-3, the J gene TRBJ2-1; possibly TRBD2 for D (6 bases). CDR3 size: 13 residues. The V gene lost 4 bases and the J gene lost 7 bases, with 11 bases spanning the gap. The germline gives CDR1 SGHNT, CDR2 YENEEA. CDR3 DNA: TGTGCCAGCAGCTCGGAGGAGGGGAATGAGCAGTTCTTC. Its translation: CASSSEEGNEQFF.

This rearrangement joins TRBV18 to TRBJ1-5; D might be TRBD1 (5 bases). The CDR3 has 16 amino acids. V shed 0 bases and J shed 4 bases, with 13 bases lying between them. The V gene's germline CDR1 is KGHSH and CDR2 LQKENI. The CDR3 DNA reads TGTGCCAGCTCACCACCGGGGCAAGGTGAGAATCAGCCCCAGCATTTT. This gives the protein CASSPPGQGENQPQHF. Variable domain in full (rest from reference TRBV18 and TRBJ1-5): NAGVMQNPRHLVRRRGQEARLRCSPMKGHSHVYWYRQLPEEGLKFMVYLQKENIIDESGMPKERFSAEFPKEGPSILRIQQVVRGDSAAYFCASSPPGQGENQPQHFGDGTRLSIL.

The CDR3, as DNA: TGCGCCAGCAGGTGGGGGTCGGCAGATACGCAGTATTTT. This sequence encodes CASRWGSADTQYF. This sequence joins TRBV5-1 and TRBJ2-3; perhaps D is TRBD1 or TRBD2 (5 bases each). Germline values: CDR1 SGHRS, CDR2 YFSETQ. The V end was cut by 5 bases, the J end by 4 bases, with 11 bases between. This CDR3 is 13 amino acids long.

The V gene is TRBV18, the J gene TRBJ2-2; D perhaps matches TRBD2 (6 bases). This CDR3 spans 17 amino acids. V was cut by 0 bases and J by 2 bases, with 13 bases left in between. Germline V gene sequence: CDR1 KGHSH, CDR2 LQKENI. Written as DNA, the CDR3 is TGTGCCAGCTCACCACCGAGGTCTAGCGAAAACACCGGGGAGCTGTTTTTT. This sequence encodes CASSPPRSSENTGELFF.

V and J are TRBV5-1 and TRBJ2-1, with D possibly TRBD2 on 5 matching bases. This CDR3 region has 14 residues. Germline values: CDR1 SGHRS, CDR2 YFSETQ. Between the trimmed V and J ends, which lost 5 bases and 8 bases, there was a span of 17 bases. In DNA form, the CDR3 reads TGCGCCAGCAGAATCGGGGAAGGGTGGGATGAGCAGTTCTTC. Translating it yields CASRIGEGWDEQFF.

J is TRBJ2-5 and V is TRBV2, with D hard to call. In germline, CDR1 is SNHLY, CDR2 FYNNEI. The V end lost 4 bases, the J end lost 5 bases, and 8 bases lay between the germline ends. The CDR3 sequence is 12 residues long. This CDR3 reads CASSVVRETQYF. As DNA, the CDR3 is TGTGCCAGCAGTGTAGTAAGGGAGACCCAGTACTTC.

This chain connects TRBV28 to TRBJ2-7; possible D gene TRBD1, 6 bases. Trimming removed 6 bases from V and 3 bases from J, with 18 bases in between. The CDR3 extends over 15 amino acids. Germline CDR1 reads MDHEN; CDR2 reads SYDVKM. This CDR3 reads CASSSPHRAFYEQYF. The CDR3, as DNA: TGTGCCAGCAGCTCCCCGCACAGGGCCTTCTACGAGCAGTACTTC.

CDR3 bases: TGTGCCAGCAGCCCTTCGGGACTAGCGGGAGGTTTAGGAGATACGCAGTATTTT. Amino acids: CASSPSGLAGGLGDTQYF. V is TRBV5-4 and J is TRBJ2-3; TRBD2 matches at 15 bases. Trimming at V came to 4 bases and at J to 5 bases, leaving 11 bases not matched to a gene. Germline lookup yields CDR1 SGHNT and CDR2 YYREEE (reference sequence). This CDR3 is built from 18 residues.

The CDR3 is CATTGTRHYEQYF. The CDR3 nucleotides are TGTGCCACCACCGGGACTAGACACTACGAGCAGTACTTC. The chain uses TRBV13 and TRBJ2-7; 8 nucleotides agree with TRBD2. J lost 3 bases, V lost 10 bases, and 8 bases had no gene match. The CDR3 has 13 amino acids. Germline V gene data show CDR1 as PRHDT and CDR2 as FYEKMQ (reference sequence).

This chain connects TRBV5-1 to TRBJ2-3; D perhaps matches TRBD1 (6 bases). The V gene's germline CDR1 is SGHRS and CDR2 YFSETQ. The V end lost 3 bases, the J end lost 2 bases, and 10 bases lay between the germline ends. The CDR3 sequence is 14 residues long. CDR3 protein: CASSYDRPTDTQYF. In DNA, the CDR3 is TGCGCCAGCAGCTATGACAGGCCCACAGATACGCAGTATTTT.

As to this clone: The sample contains more than one DNA sequence encoding this CDR3. The chain recombines TRBV5-8 with TRBJ1-5, with no clear D. CDR1 is SGHTS, CDR2 YDEGEE, per germline. V shed 4 bases and J shed 0 bases, with 8 bases lying between them. The CDR3 extends over 14 amino acids. CDR3 loop: CASSRKDSNQPQHF. The CDR3 DNA sequence: TGTGCCAGCAGCCGAAAGGATAGCAATCAGCCCCAGCATTTT.

The chain has TRBV14 and TRBJ1-4; D may be TRBD1 (5 bases). Deletions cut 2 bases from V and 7 bases from J, with 8 bases between. CDR3 length equals 13 residues. Germline-derived CDR1 and CDR2 are SGHDN and FVKESK. The CDR3 loop is CASSQQGREKLFF. CDR3 bases: TGTGCCAGCAGCCAACAGGGTCGTGAAAAACTGTTTTTT.

The chain has TRBV28 and TRBJ1-1; TRBD1 might be the D (6 bases). The CDR3 covers 13 residues. Germline V gene lookup returns CDR1 MDHEN and CDR2 SYDVKM. CDR3 loop: CAARGSIGTEAFF. The CDR3 DNA follows: TGTGCAGCGAGGGGGAGCATAGGCACTGAAGCTTTCTTT.

On this clone: Additional DNA sequences in this sample encode the identical CDR3. The chain carries TRBV5-1 and TRBJ1-4; D ambiguous. The CDR3 runs to 15 residues. CDR1 and CDR2 from the germline V gene are SGHRS and YFSETQ. Trimming stripped 0 bases from V and 2 bases from J, with 8 bases between. Here the CDR3 reads CASSLEGGTNEKLFF. The CDR3 DNA is TGCGCCAGCAGCTTGGAGGGAGGGACTAATGAAAAACTGTTTTTT.

V is TRBV2 and J is TRBJ2-6; TRBD1 agrees at 10 bases. Germline CDR1 and CDR2: SNHLY and FYNNEI. The CDR3 contains 16 residues. The V and J ends lost 6 bases and 3 bases, in that order; junction bases with no gene match: 5. The CDR3 nucleotides are TGTGCCAGCAGAGGAGACAGGGGGCTTGGGGCCAACGTCCTGACTTTC. Amino acids: CASRGDRGLGANVLTF.

The chain joins TRBV6-1 to TRBJ2-3; D could derive from TRBD1 or TRBD2 (6 bases each). The V gene lost 3 bases and the J gene lost 6 bases, with 16 bases spanning the gap. Germline V gene data show CDR1 as MNHNS and CDR2 as SASEGT. CDR3 size: 15 residues. The CDR3 is CASSDLGQRADTQYF. CDR3 DNA: TGTGCCAGCAGTGATTTAGGACAGCGGGCCGATACGCAGTATTTT.

About this clone itself: At the DNA level, this CDR3 is encoded by other sequences in the same sample as well. The chain joins TRBV2 to TRBJ2-3, with D unresolved. V was cut by 6 bases and J by 3 bases, with 10 bases left in between. CDR1 is SNHLY and CDR2 is FYNNEI in the germline V gene. The CDR3 has 13 amino acids. The CDR3 loop reads CASSGGPTDTQYF. Written as DNA, the CDR3 is TGTGCCAGCAGCGGTGGACCTACAGATACGCAGTATTTT.